This TCR beta chain was profiled in a study of beta chain features in type 1 diabetes. A remark on this clone: Antigen specificity is unknown. Other DNA sequences from this sample encode an identical CDR3 as well.

Expressed TCRB transcripts got sequenced, as all isolated RNA was reverse transcribed. Repertoires were generated with immunoSEQ multiplex PCR, while TCRdb's copy carries only in-frame clones and drops some. The top ten clones hold about 2.1% of a sample with roughly 150,000 clones, around 10% of them seen once. Study-wide points: Within patients, naive, central memory and Treg TCRB repertoires seemed more similar than within healthy donors. For cells with high TCR expression, cDNA sequencing could yield over-representation.

This CDR3 contains 12 residues. The ends were cut back, 0 bases at V and 5 bases at J, with 4 bases in the middle. The germline V gene has CDR1 SGDLS and CDR2 YYNGEE. About 110 mL of blood, on average, came from one heparinised draw per donor. The chain combines TRBV9 with TRBJ2-3; D call uncertain. The TCR sequence derives from a man between 18 and 29 years old in good health. The sample taken for sequencing was central memory CD4+ T cells from blood. The DNA for the CDR3 is TGTGCCAGCAGCGTAGGGGTAGATACGCAGTATTTT. This encodes CASSVGVDTQYF.